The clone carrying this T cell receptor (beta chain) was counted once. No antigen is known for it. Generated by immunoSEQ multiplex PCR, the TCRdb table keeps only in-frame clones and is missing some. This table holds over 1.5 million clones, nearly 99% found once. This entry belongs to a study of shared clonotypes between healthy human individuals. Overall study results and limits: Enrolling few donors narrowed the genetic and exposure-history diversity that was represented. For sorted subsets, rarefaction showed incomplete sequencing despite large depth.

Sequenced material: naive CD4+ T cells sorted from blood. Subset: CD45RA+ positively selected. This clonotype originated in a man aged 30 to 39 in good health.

CDR3 region: CASSRTGRETQYF. CDR3 sequence (DNA): TGTGCCAGCAGCCGAACCGGGAGGGAGACCCAGTACTTC. The chain joins TRBV7-3 to TRBJ2-5; 7 bases line up with TRBD2. The V segment lost 5 bases and the J segment 5 bases; nucleotides outside the gene matches: 5. The CDR3 loop spans 13 amino acids. Looked up from germline, CDR1 is SGHTA and CDR2 is FQGTGA.